The 19 T cell receptor beta chains given below trace back to one sample, sequenced in a study of T and B cells in COVID-19 patients. BIOMED2 TRB-A/B primer pools were used in multiplex TRB PCR. Each CDR3 protein is one row after TCRdb ran MiXCR on the multiplex PCR reads. This table has approximately 6,000 distinct CDR3 sequences, about 26% appearing once. Blood genomic DNA input for TRB amplification was about 220-500 ng. Input material: blood. All receptors derive from a human donor with active COVID-19.

The CDR3 here is CASSPPPGNTIYF. Written as DNA, the CDR3 is TGTGCCAGCAGCCCGCCCCCTGGAAACACCATATATTTT. The V call is TRBV6-2 or TRBV6-3, the J call TRBJ1-3; D remains unclear. The V gene's germline CDR1 is MNHEY and CDR2 SVGEGT. The CDR3 consists of 13 residues. The V end was cut by 6 bases, the J end by 2 bases, with 8 bases between.

This sequence joins TRBV12-3 or TRBV12-4 and TRBJ1-2; D call uncertain. This CDR3 has 12 amino acids. V lost 4 bases and J 1 base, leaving 4 bases between the germline ends. DNA of the CDR3: TGTGCCAGCAGTTCGGATAACTATGGCTACACCTTC. This codes for CASSSDNYGYTF.

As to this clonotype: The junction does not match germline at one end; this may be a read error. The chain carries TRBV4-3 and TRBJ2-7; possible D gene TRBD1, 5 bases. The DNA end is more similar to TRBJ2-5, so the J call may be wrong. Germline V gene lookup returns CDR1 LGHNA and CDR2 YSLEER. This CDR3 contains 13 residues. The DNA for the CDR3 is TGTGCCAGCAGCCAAAGACAGAAAGAGACCCAGTACTTC. Translation gives CASSQRQKETQYF.

V usage is TRBV28 and J usage is TRBJ1-4, with D perhaps TRBD1 (6 bases). This CDR3 spans 17 amino acids. Trimming took off 6 bases at V and 3 bases at J, with 20 bases between the two ends. Germline V gene lookup returns CDR1 MDHEN and CDR2 SYDVKM. CDR3 sequence reads: CASSPGGGRVPNEKLFF. CDR3 sequence (DNA): TGTGCCAGCAGCCCAGGTGGGGGGCGCGTACCTAATGAAAAACTGTTTTTT.

By sample fraction, this clonotype is medium-sized. The chain joins TRBV24-1 to TRBJ2-1; D remains unclear. The CDR3 totals 13 residues. Germline V gene data show CDR1 as KGHDR and CDR2 as SFDVKD. The V end lost 6 bases, the J end lost 5 bases, and 10 bases lay between the germline ends. Here the CDR3 DNA reads TGTGCCACCAGTTTATACGGAAACAATGAGCAGTTCTTC. It encodes CATSLYGNNEQFF.

The genes are TRBV6-1 and TRBJ2-3, with D maybe TRBD2 (7 bases). The closer fit of TRBJ2-7 to the DNA end suggests the J call may be wrong. The CDR3 is made up of 14 amino acids. Per germline, CDR1 MNHNS and CDR2 SASEGT. DNA for the CDR3: TGTGCCAGCAAGGAGGGGGGGGGCACAAATACGCAGTACTTC. This translates into CASKEGGGTNTQYF.

This clonotype was observed a handful of times. The chain carries TRBV5-1 and TRBJ2-2, with 8 bases identical to TRBD1. The V gene's germline CDR1 is SGHRS and CDR2 YFSETQ. This CDR3 has 15 amino acids. Trimming removed 4 bases from V and 7 bases from J; junction bases left unmatched: 9. CDR3 nucleotide sequence: TGCGCCAGCAGCCTCGACAGGGGTCTGGGCGGGGAGCTGTTTTTT. Encoded protein: CASSLDRGLGGELFF.

This chain uses TRBV6-2 or TRBV6-3 with TRBJ1-5; no reliable D call. The germline V gene encodes CDR1 MNHEY and CDR2 SVGEGT. The CDR3 length is 14 residues. Deletions cut 0 bases from V and 6 bases from J, with 9 bases between. The CDR3, as DNA: TGTGCCAGCAGTTACTCTGCGGGGTTTCAGCCCCAGCATTTT. This codes for CASSYSAGFQPQHF.

As regards this clonotype: This may stem from a read error, because a much larger clone lies one nucleotide away. The CDR3 region is CSSSSSGGITDTQYF. In DNA, the CDR3 is TGTTCCAGCAGTTCTAGCGGGGGGATAACAGATACGCAGTATTTT. V and J are TRBV6-2 or TRBV6-3 and TRBJ2-3, with TRBD2 matching over 11 bases. Germline CDR1 reads MNHEY; CDR2 reads SVGEGT. The length of the CDR3 is 15 residues.

The chain joins TRBV20-1 to TRBJ1-2; TRBD1 matches at 9 bases. The CDR3 consists of 14 residues. The trim removed 3 bases at V and 2 bases at J, leaving 4 bases unmatched. The V gene's germline CDR1 is DFQATT and CDR2 SNEGSKA (reference sequence). This CDR3 reads CSASYRGRNYGYTF. CDR3 sequence (DNA): TGCAGTGCTAGCTACAGGGGGCGGAACTATGGCTACACCTTC.

There are a few counts of this clonotype. The chain carries TRBV6-5 and TRBJ1-5; D gene uncertain. Germline-derived CDR1 and CDR2 are MNHEY and SVGAGI. Between the trimmed V and J ends, which lost 5 bases and 3 bases, there was a span of 8 bases. This CDR3 has 13 amino acids. The CDR3 bases are TGTGCCAGCAGTGAGGCCTTCAATCAGCCCCAGCATTTT. It encodes CASSEAFNQPQHF.

V is TRBV6-2 or TRBV6-3 and J is TRBJ2-5; D may be TRBD2 (5 bases). The CDR3 runs to 12 residues. Germline lookup yields CDR1 MNHEY and CDR2 SVGEGT. V lost 6 bases to trimming and J lost 3 bases, with 8 bases between them. The CDR3 loop reads CASSQLEETQYF. CDR3 DNA: TGTGCCAGCAGCCAACTAGAAGAGACCCAGTACTTC.

In its sample, this clonotype is medium-sized. The CDR3 protein is CASSSSRAGETQYF. The CDR3 DNA follows: TGTGCCAGCAGCTCGAGCCGGGCCGGAGAGACCCAGTACTTC. This sequence joins TRBV5-4 and TRBJ2-5; D gene ambiguous. Deletions cut 3 bases from V and 4 bases from J, with 13 bases between. The CDR3 runs 14 residues. Germline V gene lookup returns CDR1 SGHNT and CDR2 YYREEE (reference sequence). The whole variable domain, filled in from reference TRBV5-4 and TRBJ2-5, reads ETGVTQSPTHLIKTRGQQVTLRCSSQSGHNTVSWYQQALGQGPQFIFQYYREEENGRGNFPPRFSGLQFPNYSSELNVNALELDDSALYLCASSSSRAGETQYFGPGTRLLVL.

This clonotype showed up just a few times. The V gene is TRBV2, the J gene TRBJ2-4, with 9 nucleotides matching TRBD2. The CDR3 sequence is 14 residues long. With 5 bases clipped from V and 5 bases from J, the junction kept 4 bases outside the gene matches. CDR1 is SNHLY, CDR2 FYNNEI, per germline. CDR3 residues: CASSYRLAENIQYF. DNA of the CDR3: TGTGCCAGCAGTTACAGACTAGCGGAAAACATTCAGTACTTC.

The gene calls are TRBV6-6 and TRBJ1-1; tentative D call: TRBD1 (5 bases). The CDR3 is made up of 16 amino acids. V lost 7 bases to trimming and J lost 0 bases, with 18 bases between them. Germline V CDR1 and CDR2: MNHNY, SVGAGI (reference sequence). CDR3 nucleotide sequence: TGTGCCAGCACCTTGGACAAGATCCCTATGAACACTGAAGCTTTCTTT. This translates into CASTLDKIPMNTEAFF.

This chain links TRBV6-2 or TRBV6-3 with TRBJ1-1; no definite D call. The CDR3 runs to 12 residues. Germline CDR1 MNHEY, CDR2 SVGEGT. V lost 5 bases and J 5 bases, leaving 9 bases between the germline ends. The DNA for the CDR3 is TGTGCCAGCAGTCACGTGGGGACTGAAGCTTTCTTT. This translates into CASSHVGTEAFF.

This clonotype was observed a handful of times. The rearrangement joins TRBV20-1 to TRBJ1-2, with D unclear. This CDR3 comprises 10 residues. Germline V CDR1 and CDR2: DFQATT, SNEGSKA (reference sequence). Deletions cut 5 bases from V and 8 bases from J, with 9 bases between. The CDR3 loop is CSAETGGYTF. Written as DNA, the CDR3 is TGCAGTGCTGAGACGGGGGGCTACACCTTC.

This clonotype is judged medium-sized. This rearrangement joins TRBV27 to TRBJ1-1, with D maybe TRBD1 (6 bases). V shed 5 bases and J shed 0 bases, with 7 bases lying between them. CDR3 length: 13 amino acids. Looked up from germline, CDR1 is MNHEY and CDR2 is SMNVEV (reference sequence). CDR3: CASSTGLNTEAFF. CDR3 nucleotide sequence: TGTGCCAGCAGTACAGGGTTGAACACTGAAGCTTTCTTT.

Concerning this clonotype itself: This may stem from a read error, because a much larger clone lies one nucleotide away. The chain recombines TRBV6-5 with TRBJ2-5; 8 bases are shared with TRBD1. Germline CDR1 and CDR2: MNHEY and SVGAGI. This CDR3 has 15 amino acids. Trimming took 5 bases from V and 1 from J; bases not matched to a gene: 6. The CDR3 DNA reads TGTGCCAGCAGTCCCGGGGACAGGATCCAAGAGACCCAGTACTTC. As protein: CASSPGDRIQETQYF.